This TCR beta chain was retrieved from a study of cytomegalovirus exposure and HLA in healthy donors. The primer mix had 60 Vbeta and 13 Jbeta primers. Libraries were prepared by immunoSEQ multiplex PCR; TCRdb keeps only in-frame clonotypes and omits some of them. There are around 100,000 clones in the sample; 79% occur only once, and 4% lies in the top ten. This clone is a singleton in its sample. What it binds is not known. General study findings and limits: Data from an earlier analysis indicated that most TCR beta V segments were productive either about 90% or about 30% of the time.

CDR1 and CDR2 (germline): MDHEN, SYDVKM. This CDR3 region has 12 residues. With 5 bases removed from V and 5 bases from J, the gap between germline ends came to 10 bases. The rearrangement links TRBV28 to TRBJ2-7; perhaps TRBD1 as D (6 bases). This receptor was obtained from a man between 45 and 60 years old in good health and CMV-seropositive. Material for sequencing was PBMCs. The CDR3 nucleotides read TGTGCCAGCAGTGTCACAGGGAACGAGCAGTACTTC. It yields the protein CASSVTGNEQYF.